This T cell receptor beta chain derives from a study of T cells in Graves' hyperthyroidism and ophthalmopathy. Study-level background: Initial diagnosis, before any treatment, was when peripheral blood was collected. Study-wide points: Researchers found most expanded thyroid clonotypes above 0.001 in blood as well.

This clonotype was seen many times. Its matching antigen is unknown. Across 18 months, stable Graves' hyperthyroidism was marked by no progression to ophthalmopathy. Newly diagnosed hyperthyroidism, duration under 2 months, in patients aged 18 to 65. Using RNA transcripts as the source, TCR beta CDR3 regions were amplified. The study used the HTBI primer set for a first-round RT-PCR of the TCR CDR3. TCRdb re-called the multiplex PCR reads through MiXCR, storing one row per CDR3 protein. The sample carries about 590,000 distinct CDR3 sequences, approximately 14% recorded once. The TCR originated in a woman aged 30 to 39 with Graves' hyperthyroidism. The sample consisted of blood.

CDR3 amino acids: CASSLVAGSGEQYF. In DNA, the CDR3 is TGTGCCAGCAGCTTAGTGGCAGGGTCCGGCGAGCAGTACTTC. V is TRBV7-8 and J is TRBJ2-7, with TRBD1 as a possible D gene (5 bases). V was trimmed by 1 base and J by 6 bases, leaving 13 bases between them. The CDR3 has 14 amino acids. CDR1 is SGHVS, CDR2 FQNEAQ, per germline.